The 24 T cell receptor beta chains below were found in one sample sequenced in a study of blood T cell repertoires in COVID-19. Generated by immunoSEQ multiplex PCR, the TCRdb table keeps only in-frame clones and is missing some. The sample holds 350,000 to 450,000 clones, approximately 86% seen once. The sequencing input was peripheral blood. These receptors all come from a woman aged 60-70 years with COVID-19, enrolled during active disease.

The chain links TRBV4-1 to TRBJ1-3; D possibly corresponds to TRBD1 (6 bases). The CDR3 has 15 amino acids. Germline V gives CDR1 MGHRA, CDR2 YSYEKL. V was clipped by 6 bases and J by 3 bases, with 15 bases between them. Written as DNA, the CDR3 is TGCGCCAGCAGGCCACAGGGCAGAGATGGAAACACCATATATTTT. This gives the protein CASRPQGRDGNTIYF.

V and J are TRBV5-1 and TRBJ1-2; D is possibly TRBD1 (5 bases). The germline gives CDR1 SGHRS, CDR2 YFSETQ. The V gene lost 0 bases and the J gene lost 7 bases, with 13 bases spanning the gap. The CDR3 is 14 residues long. The chain's CDR3 is CASSLAQGVSGYTF. CDR3 bases: TGCGCCAGCAGCTTGGCCCAGGGTGTAAGTGGCTACACCTTC.

This clone is a singleton in its sample. V is TRBV11-2 and J is TRBJ2-3; 8 nucleotides align to TRBD2. The junction had 6 bases not matched to a gene; V was cut back by 1 base and J by 3 bases. Germline V gene lookup returns CDR1 SGHAT and CDR2 FQNNGV. The CDR3 is 16 amino acids. The CDR3 sequence: CASSLAGGAQTDTQYF. Written as DNA, the CDR3 is TGTGCCAGCAGCTTAGCCGGGGGGGCTCAGACAGATACGCAGTATTTT.

The sample holds a few counts of this clone. The chain uses TRBV7-9 and TRBJ1-1, with 7 bases identical to TRBD1. The V gene end was trimmed by 3 bases and the J gene end by 5 bases; junction bases not matched to a gene: 9. The CDR3 extends over 15 amino acids. Germline V lookup: CDR1 SEHNR, CDR2 FQNEAQ (reference sequence). The CDR3 coding sequence is TGTGCCAGCAGCTTGGTACAGGGGCGGTGGACTGAAGCTTTCTTT. It specifies CASSLVQGRWTEAFF.

The gene calls are TRBV2 and TRBJ2-1, with 7 bases that match TRBD1. Losses at the gene ends were 10 bases for V and 0 bases for J; bases not matched to a gene: 3. The CDR3 length is 13 residues. Germline V gene data show CDR1 as SNHLY and CDR2 as FYNNEI. As DNA, the CDR3 is TGTGCCACACAGGGGAGCTCCTACAATGAGCAGTTCTTC. Amino acid sequence: CATQGSSYNEQFF.

This rearrangement joins TRBV6-2 or TRBV6-3 to TRBJ1-2; D perhaps matches TRBD1 (6 bases). The V end was cut by 6 bases, the J end by 8 bases, with 16 bases between. The length of the CDR3 is 13 residues. CDR1 MNHEY and CDR2 SVGEGT come from the germline V gene. This CDR3 reads CASSQTGSWGYTF. The CDR3 DNA follows: TGTGCCAGCAGCCAAACAGGGTCTTGGGGCTACACCTTC.

This rearrangement joins TRBV18 to TRBJ2-5, with 9 positions matching TRBD1. Germline CDR1 and CDR2: KGHSH and LQKENI. The CDR3 contains 15 residues. V was clipped by 2 bases and J by 3 bases; unmatched bases: 4. CDR3 sequence reads: CASSPVQGAEETQYF. The DNA for the CDR3 is TGTGCCAGCTCACCAGTACAGGGGGCCGAAGAGACCCAGTACTTC.

The chain has TRBV27 and TRBJ1-1, with D maybe TRBD1 (5 bases). Germline V CDR1 and CDR2: MNHEY, SMNVEV (reference sequence). The V gene lost 8 bases and the J gene lost 0 bases, with 13 bases spanning the gap. The CDR3 is 14 amino acids. The CDR3 loop reads CASWGGVMNTEAFF. In DNA, the CDR3 is TGTGCCAGCTGGGGGGGTGTAATGAACACTGAAGCTTTCTTT.

This chain joins TRBV15 and TRBJ2-2; possible D gene TRBD1, 6 bases. Between the trimmed V and J ends, which lost 0 bases and 5 bases, there was a span of 25 bases. The CDR3 runs 20 residues. Germline assignment: CDR1 LNHNV and CDR2 YYDKDF (reference sequence). This CDR3 reads CATSRDLSPTGAGETGELFF. CDR3 DNA sequence: TGTGCCACCAGCAGAGATCTATCCCCGACAGGCGCCGGGGAGACCGGGGAGCTGTTTTTT.

In DNA, the CDR3 is TGTGCCAGCAGCTTAGAAGGGGCAGGGGGCTTTTTAAGGGACCAGTACTTC. It specifies CASSLEGAGGFLRDQYF. V gene TRBV7-8 combines with J gene TRBJ2-5, with 8 bases matching TRBD1. The V and J ends lost 1 base and 10 bases, in that order; junction bases with no gene match: 17. Germline CDR1 SGHVS, CDR2 FQNEAQ. The CDR3 length is 17 residues.

Here the CDR3 DNA reads TGTGCCAGCAGCCCAAGACAGGGCCGGGGTTCACCCCTCCACTTT. Protein: CASSPRQGRGSPLHF. This rearrangement joins TRBV5-4 to TRBJ1-6, with TRBD1 identical over 7 bases. CDR3 length: 15 residues. With 4 bases clipped from V and 9 bases from J, the junction kept 10 bases outside the gene matches. Germline V gene sequence: CDR1 SGHNT, CDR2 YYREEE (reference sequence).

The sample holds a few counts of this clone. V and J are TRBV6-2 or TRBV6-3 and TRBJ1-6, with D possibly matching TRBD1 (5 bases). Germline CDR1 reads MNHEY; CDR2 reads SVGEGT. The CDR3 runs to 15 residues. V dropped 6 bases and J dropped 10 bases, with 19 bases sitting between them. The CDR3 nucleotides read TGTGCCAGCAGCCAATTGGCCAGGGAGGGGTCACCCCTCCACTTT. This translates into CASSQLAREGSPLHF.

This clone showed up just a few times. The chain combines TRBV10-2 with TRBJ2-2, with D possibly TRBD2 on 6 matching bases. Germline V gene sequence: CDR1 WSHSY, CDR2 SAAADI. The CDR3 totals 17 residues. The ends were cut back, 6 bases at V and 1 base at J, with 18 bases in the middle. The CDR3 spells CASRPGIAGRNTGELFF. The CDR3 bases are TGCGCCAGCAGGCCCGGAATTGCGGGGAGGAACACCGGGGAGCTGTTTTTT.

The chain carries TRBV5-1 and TRBJ1-1, with TRBD1 identical over 7 bases. Germline values: CDR1 SGHRS, CDR2 YFSETQ. V lost 3 bases, J lost 2 bases, and 7 bases stayed unmatched. This CDR3 has 15 amino acids. CDR3 sequence (DNA): TGCGCCAGCAGCTCCTTAGGGGGCGCCAACACTGAAGCTTTCTTT. Amino acids: CASSSLGGANTEAFF.

This chain links TRBV5-4 with TRBJ2-7; no clear D gene. Germline CDR1 reads SGHNT; CDR2 reads YYREEE (reference sequence). The CDR3 contains 17 residues. V lost 0 bases and J lost 0, with 16 bases in between. The CDR3 DNA sequence: TGTGCCAGCAGCTTGGAACTGTATGGCAGCGTCTCCTACGAGCAGTACTTC. This codes for CASSLELYGSVSYEQYF.

CDR3 amino acids: CASSFDLVSNQPQHF. In DNA form, the CDR3 reads TGTGCCAGCAGCTTTGACCTAGTTAGCAATCAGCCCCAGCATTTT. V gene TRBV5-6 combines with J gene TRBJ1-5; D remains unclear. Trimming left V 2 bases short and J 0 bases short, with 9 bases between. The CDR3 runs 15 residues. In germline, CDR1 is SGHDT, CDR2 YYEEEE.

The chain employs TRBV7-8 and TRBJ1-1; D call uncertain. V gave up 1 base and J gave up 1 base, with 7 bases separating them. Germline lookup yields CDR1 SGHVS and CDR2 FQNEAQ. This CDR3 has 14 residues. CDR3 loop: CASSLEYGNTEAFF. The CDR3 coding sequence is TGTGCCAGCAGCTTAGAATACGGGAACACTGAAGCTTTCTTT.

The chain carries TRBV7-9 and TRBJ2-3; the match to TRBD2 covers 13 bases. This CDR3 is built from 14 residues. Germline CDR1 is SEHNR and CDR2 is FQNEAQ (reference sequence). V was clipped by 4 bases and J by 6 bases; unmatched bases: 1. Here the CDR3 reads CASSSLAGGDTQYF. The DNA for the CDR3 is TGTGCCAGCAGCTCACTAGCGGGGGGGGATACGCAGTATTTT.

The chain recombines TRBV27 with TRBJ1-4; D gene uncertain. With 6 bases removed from V and 7 bases from J, the gap between germline ends came to 27 bases. Per germline, CDR1 MNHEY and CDR2 SMNVEV (reference sequence). This CDR3 has 18 amino acids. CDR3 DNA: TGTGCCAGCAGCCGTTCCCCCCAGGCAGCAGCCGGTGGTGAAAAACTGTTTTTT. Translated, it gives CASSRSPQAAAGGEKLFF.

V usage is TRBV7-2 and J usage is TRBJ2-5, with TRBD2 identical over 7 bases. V trimming: 1 base; J trimming: 5 bases; junction bases outside the gene matches: 4. Germline V lookup: CDR1 SGHTA, CDR2 FQGNSA. The CDR3 has 14 residues. The CDR3 region is CASSLGEGSETQYF. CDR3 sequence (DNA): TGTGCCAGCAGCTTAGGGGAGGGAAGTGAGACCCAGTACTTC.

The V call is TRBV7-3, the J call TRBJ1-5; 7 positions agree with TRBD1. The V gene's germline CDR1 is SGHTA and CDR2 FQGTGA. The CDR3 spans 15 residues. Losses at the gene ends were 4 bases for V and 0 bases for J; bases not matched to a gene: 3. The CDR3 DNA follows: TGTGCCAGCAGCTGTTACAGGGGTAGCAATCAGCCCCAGCATTTT. Amino acids: CASSCYRGSNQPQHF.

As for this clone: At one end the junction does not follow the germline gene, possibly because of a read error. The chain uses TRBV18 and TRBJ1-1; D gene ambiguous. The CDR3 loop spans 13 amino acids. Germline V gene lookup returns CDR1 KGHSH and CDR2 LQKENI. The CDR3 protein is CASSPQRNNEAFF. The CDR3 DNA follows: TGTGCCAGCTCACCACAGCGGAACAATGAAGCTTTCTTT.

The chain joins TRBV27 to TRBJ2-7; D remains ambiguous. The CDR3 totals 14 residues. CDR1 and CDR2 from the germline V gene are MNHEY and SMNVEV (reference sequence). Trimming cost V 4 bases and J 2 bases, with 12 bases left between them. The CDR3 sequence: CASSSDMSPYEQYF. As DNA, the CDR3 is TGTGCCAGCAGTTCCGACATGAGTCCCTACGAGCAGTACTTC.

The chain employs TRBV10-3 and TRBJ2-3; 8 bases line up with TRBD2. The CDR3 is 15 residues long. J gave up 2 bases and V 6 bases, and 7 bases lay outside the gene matches. Germline CDR1 and CDR2: ENHRY and SYGVKD. DNA for the CDR3: TGTGCCATCAGAGATACTAGCGGACTCACAGATACGCAGTATTTT. Translated: CAIRDTSGLTDTQYF.